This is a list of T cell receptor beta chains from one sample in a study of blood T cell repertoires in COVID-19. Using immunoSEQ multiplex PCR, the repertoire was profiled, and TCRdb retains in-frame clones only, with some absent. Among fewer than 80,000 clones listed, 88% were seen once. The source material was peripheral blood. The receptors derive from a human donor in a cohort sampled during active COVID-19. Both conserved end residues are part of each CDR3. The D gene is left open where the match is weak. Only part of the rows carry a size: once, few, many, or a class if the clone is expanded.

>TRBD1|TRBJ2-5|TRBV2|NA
TGTGCCAGCAGAGGGACAGGTTTGATCCAAGAGACCCAGTACTTC
CASRGTGLIQETQYF
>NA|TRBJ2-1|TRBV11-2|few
TGTGCCAGCAGACCGGGACTGGCGGAGATCCGGCAGTTCTTC
CASRPGLAEIRQFF
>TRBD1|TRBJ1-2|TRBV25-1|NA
TGTGCCAGCAGTGAGGGGAACAGGGGGAGCTATGGCTACACCTTC
CASSEGNRGSYGYTF
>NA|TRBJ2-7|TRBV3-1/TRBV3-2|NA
TGTGCCAGCAGCCCCCTTGCGGGGCCCGGGTACGAGCAGTACTTC
CASSPLAGPGYEQYF
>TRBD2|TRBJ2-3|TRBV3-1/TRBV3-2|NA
TGTGCCAGCAGCCAATACAGTGGCCAGCGGGGGGTTGTACAAGGTAGCACAGATACGCAGTATTTT
CASSQYSGQRGVVQGSTDTQYF
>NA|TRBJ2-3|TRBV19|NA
TGTGCCAGTAGTATAGATCACGGGAGAACAGATACGCAGTATTTT
CASSIDHGRTDTQYF
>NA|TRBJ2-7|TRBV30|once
TGTGCCTGGAGTCCGGGACTTTACAACTCCTACGAGCAGTACTTC
CAWSPGLYNSYEQYF
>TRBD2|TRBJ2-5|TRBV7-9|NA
TGTGCCAGCAGCCCCTTGACGGGACTAGCGCGGTTACAAGAGACCCAGTACTTC
CASSPLTGLARLQETQYF
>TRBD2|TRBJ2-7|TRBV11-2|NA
TGTGCCAGCAGCTTAGATTCGGTAGCGGGAGCTAGGTCCTACGAGCAGTACTTC
CASSLDSVAGARSYEQYF
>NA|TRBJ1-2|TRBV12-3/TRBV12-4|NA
TGTGCCAGCAGGAGTTATAACGACTACACCTTC
CASRSYNDYTF
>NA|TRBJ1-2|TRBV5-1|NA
TGCGCCAGCAGGACCGACGGAGGTTACTATGGCTACACCTTC
CASRTDGGYYGYTF
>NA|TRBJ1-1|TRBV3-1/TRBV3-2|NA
TGTGCCAGCAGCCGGAGGGGTTGGTCGAACACTGAAGCTTTCTTT
CASSRRGWSNTEAFF
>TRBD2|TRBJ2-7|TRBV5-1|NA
TGCGCCAGCAGCTTGGAGGCTAGCGGGGGGTACGAGCAGTACTTC
CASSLEASGGYEQYF
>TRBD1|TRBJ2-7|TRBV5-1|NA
TGCGCCAGCAGCTGGAGGGACAGGGGCGACGAGCAGTACTTC
CASSWRDRGDEQYF
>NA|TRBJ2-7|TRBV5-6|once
TGTGCCAGCAGTTTACAGGCCCTCGGGTACGAGCAGTACTTC
CASSLQALGYEQYF
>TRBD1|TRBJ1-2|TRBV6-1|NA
TGTGCCAGCAGTGAAGCGTCTTGGGACAGGATCTATGGCTACACCTTC
CASSEASWDRIYGYTF
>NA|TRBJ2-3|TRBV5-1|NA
TGCGCCAGCAGCTTGGGCGGAGGGGGCCAGACTAGCACAGATACGCAGTATTTT
CASSLGGGGQTSTDTQYF
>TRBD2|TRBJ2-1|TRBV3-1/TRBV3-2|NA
TGTGCCAGCAGCACCCTAGCGGGGGGCCTCTCCTACAATGAGCAGTTCTTC
CASSTLAGGLSYNEQFF
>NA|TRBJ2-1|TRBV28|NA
TGTGCCAGCAGTCCGGACAGCAATGAGCAGTTCTTC
CASSPDSNEQFF
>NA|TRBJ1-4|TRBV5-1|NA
TGCGCCAGCAGCTTGGCAGGGAAGTGGGGTGAAAAACTGTTTTTT
CASSLAGKWGEKLFF
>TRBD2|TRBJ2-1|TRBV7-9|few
TGTGCCAGCAGACCCCTAGCGGGAGGGTACAATGAGCAGTTCTTC
CASRPLAGGYNEQFF
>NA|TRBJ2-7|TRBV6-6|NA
TGTGCCAGCAGGGGGCCAGATTACGAGCAGTACTTC
CASRGPDYEQYF
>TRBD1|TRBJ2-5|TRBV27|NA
TGTGCCAGCAGTATCGGGACAGGTAACTTCCAAGAGACCCAGTACTTC
CASSIGTGNFQETQYF
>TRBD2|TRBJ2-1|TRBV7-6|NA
TGTGCCAGCAGCTTAGATTATGCGGGGGGGCGCAATGAGCAGTTCTTC
CASSLDYAGGRNEQFF
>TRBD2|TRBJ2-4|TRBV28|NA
TGTGCCAGCAGTCCCCCCCCCATCGTAGCGGGAGGGTCCTCTAGACCACTAGCCAAAAACATTCAGTACTTC
CASSPPPIVAGGSSRPLAKNIQYF
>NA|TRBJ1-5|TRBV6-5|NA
TGTACCAGCACCCGAAATCCAGGGGATAATCAGCCCCAGCATTTT
CTSTRNPGDNQPQHF
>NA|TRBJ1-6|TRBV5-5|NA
TGTGCCAGCAGCTTCAGGGGACGTATTATGGGTGATTCACCCCTCCACTTT
CASSFRGRIMGDSPLHF
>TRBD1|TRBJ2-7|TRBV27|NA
TGTGCCAGCAGGCGACAGGGGAAGTACGAGCAGTACTTC
CASRRQGKYEQYF
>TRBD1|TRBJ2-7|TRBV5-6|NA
TGTGCCAGCAGCTCCTCGGATGGACAGGGGGCGGGTGAGCAGTACTTC
CASSSSDGQGAGEQYF
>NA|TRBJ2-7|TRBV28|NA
TGTGCCAGCAGTTTGTTGGACAGACCCTACGAGCAGTACTTC
CASSLLDRPYEQYF
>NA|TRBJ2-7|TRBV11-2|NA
TGTGCCAGCAGCTTAAATCGGTACGAGCAGTACTTC
CASSLNRYEQYF
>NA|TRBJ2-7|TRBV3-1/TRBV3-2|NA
TGTGCCAGCAGCCCGGTTGGAGCGCGCGACGAGCAGTACTTC
CASSPVGARDEQYF
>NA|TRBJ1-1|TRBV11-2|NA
TGTGCCAGCAGCTTAGAGACGCTTCGGGGGGTGAACACTGAAGCTTTCTTT
CASSLETLRGVNTEAFF
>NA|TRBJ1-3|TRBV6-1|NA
TGTGCCAGCAGTGAACAGGGAGGCGCAGGAAACACCATATATTTT
CASSEQGGAGNTIYF
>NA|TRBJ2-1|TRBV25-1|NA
TGTGCCATCTCGACAAAGTACAATGAGCAGTTCTTC
CAISTKYNEQFF
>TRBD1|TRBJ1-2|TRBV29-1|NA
TGCAGCGTAGACCGGACAGGACGTAGTGTGTCCGGCTACACCTTC
CSVDRTGRSVSGYTF
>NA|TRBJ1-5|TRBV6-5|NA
TGTGCCAGCAGTAGGACAGAGAATCAGCCCCAGCATTTT
CASSRTENQPQHF
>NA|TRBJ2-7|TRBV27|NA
TGTGCCAGCAGCCCCGCGGTAGGGGTGGACGAGCAGTACTTC
CASSPAVGVDEQYF
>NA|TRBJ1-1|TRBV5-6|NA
TGTGCCAGCAGCACAGGAACAGGGAAAGTATCTGAAGCTTTCTTT
CASSTGTGKVSEAFF
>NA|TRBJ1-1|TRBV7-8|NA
TGTGCCAGCAGCTTAGGTTGGTATGTTGGGGCCATGAACACTGAAGCTTTCTTT
CASSLGWYVGAMNTEAFF
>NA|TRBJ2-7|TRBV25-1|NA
TGTGCCAGCAGTGCGTACCCGGGTGGGAGAGCCACCTACGAGCAGTACTTC
CASSAYPGGRATYEQYF
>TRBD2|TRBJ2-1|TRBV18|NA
TGTGCCAGCTCACCTAGCGGGAGGGATCGTAATGAGCAGTTCTTC
CASSPSGRDRNEQFF
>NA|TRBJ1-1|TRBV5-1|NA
TGCGCCAGCAGCTTGCCGACTGACAACACTGAAGCTTTCTTT
CASSLPTDNTEAFF
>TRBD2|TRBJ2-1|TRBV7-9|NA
TGTGCCAGCAGCTTAACAGCGGGAGACCTCAGCTCCTACAATGAGCAGTTCTTC
CASSLTAGDLSSYNEQFF
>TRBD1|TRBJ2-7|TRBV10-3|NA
TGTGCCATCAGTGAGTCAGGACAGGAGTCCGCCTACGAGCAGTACTTC
CAISESGQESAYEQYF
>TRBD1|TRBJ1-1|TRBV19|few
TGTGCCAGCACAACAGGGGGCACTGAAGCTTTCTTT
CASTTGGTEAFF
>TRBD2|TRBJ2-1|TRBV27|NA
TGTGCCAGCAGTGCGGGGGGTTTCTACAATGAGCAGTTCTTC
CASSAGGFYNEQFF
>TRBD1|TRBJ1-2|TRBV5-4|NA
TGTGCCAGCAGCCGCCCCGGGACAGCACCTCTCTATGGCTACACCTTC
CASSRPGTAPLYGYTF